Each of the 2 T cell receptor beta chains below was sequenced from the same sample in a study of cytomegalovirus exposure and HLA in healthy donors. The PCR made use of 60 Vbeta and 13 Jbeta primers. The assay was immunoSEQ multiplex PCR, and TCRdb's table has in-frame clones only and misses some. Of roughly 140,000 clones detected, roughly three quarters appear once; the ten largest clones hold around 3.6%. The sample consisted of PBMCs. These receptors came from a man younger than 35 in good health and CMV-seronegative.

The chain is built from TRBV6-1 and TRBJ1-3; no definite D call. CDR1 MNHNS and CDR2 SASEGT come from the germline V gene. This CDR3 spans 14 amino acids. V lost 2 bases to trimming and J lost 3 bases, with 8 bases between them. CDR3 DNA: TGTGCCAGCAGTGAACCCGGGGATGGAAACACCATATATTTT. Amino acid sequence: CASSEPGDGNTIYF.

This clone was seen a handful of times. CDR3 bases: TGTCCCCTGGGGCCCAGGGGCAATGAGCAGTTCTTC. Amino acids: CPLGPRGNEQFF. J is TRBJ2-1 and V is TRBV19; tentatively, D is TRBD1 (6 bases). Per the germline V gene, CDR1 is LNHDA and CDR2 is SQIVND (reference sequence). The CDR3 covers 12 residues.